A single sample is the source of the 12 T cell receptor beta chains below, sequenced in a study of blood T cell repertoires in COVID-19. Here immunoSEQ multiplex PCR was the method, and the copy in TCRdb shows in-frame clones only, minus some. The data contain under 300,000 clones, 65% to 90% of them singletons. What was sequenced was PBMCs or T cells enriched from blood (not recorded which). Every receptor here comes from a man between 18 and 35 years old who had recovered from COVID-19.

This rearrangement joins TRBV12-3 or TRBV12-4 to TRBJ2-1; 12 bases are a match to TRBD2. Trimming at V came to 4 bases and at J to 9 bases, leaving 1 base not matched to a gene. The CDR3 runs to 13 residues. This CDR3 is CASSSLAGGEQFF. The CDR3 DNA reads TGTGCCAGCAGTTCACTAGCGGGAGGTGAGCAGTTCTTC.

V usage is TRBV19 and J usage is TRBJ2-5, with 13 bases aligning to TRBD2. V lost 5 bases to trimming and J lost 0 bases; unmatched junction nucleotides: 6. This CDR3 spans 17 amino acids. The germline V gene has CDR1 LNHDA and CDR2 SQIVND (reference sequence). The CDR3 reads CASSWTSGGVYQETQYF. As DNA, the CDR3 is TGTGCCAGTAGTTGGACTAGCGGGGGTGTGTACCAAGAGACCCAGTACTTC.

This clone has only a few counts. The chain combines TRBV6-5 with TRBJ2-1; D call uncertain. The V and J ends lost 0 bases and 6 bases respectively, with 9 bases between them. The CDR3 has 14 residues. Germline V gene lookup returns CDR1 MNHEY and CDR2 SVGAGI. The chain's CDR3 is CASSYSIEFNEQFF. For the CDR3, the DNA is TGTGCCAGCAGTTACTCGATAGAGTTCAATGAGCAGTTCTTC.

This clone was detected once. The CDR3 DNA is TGTGCCAGTAGTACTCTGGGACACCACTACGAGCAGTACTTC. The encoded protein is CASSTLGHHYEQYF. The chain links TRBV19 to TRBJ2-7; D may be TRBD1 (6 bases). The CDR3 runs to 14 residues. V lost 4 bases and J 3 bases, leaving 13 bases between the germline ends. Germline CDR1 and CDR2: LNHDA and SQIVND (reference sequence).

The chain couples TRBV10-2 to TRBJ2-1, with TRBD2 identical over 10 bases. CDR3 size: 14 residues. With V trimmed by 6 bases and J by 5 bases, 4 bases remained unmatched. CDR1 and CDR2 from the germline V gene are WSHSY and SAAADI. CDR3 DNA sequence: TGCGCCAGCAGGGGACTAGCGAGTAACAATGAGCAGTTCTTC. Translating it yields CASRGLASNNEQFF.

CDR3 nucleotides: TGTGCCAGCAGTGAAACAGGGGTTTTAAATCAGCCCCAGCATTTT. Protein sequence: CASSETGVLNQPQHF. This chain connects TRBV6-1 to TRBJ1-5; 7 nucleotides line up with TRBD1. The germline V gene has CDR1 MNHNS and CDR2 SASEGT. The CDR3 sequence is 15 residues long. The ends lost 2 bases at V and 4 bases at J; junction bases unmatched: 5.

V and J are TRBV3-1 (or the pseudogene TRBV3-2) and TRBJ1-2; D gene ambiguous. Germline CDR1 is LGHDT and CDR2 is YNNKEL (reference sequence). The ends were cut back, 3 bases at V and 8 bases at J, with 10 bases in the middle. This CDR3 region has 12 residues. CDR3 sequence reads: CASSQSRVGYTF. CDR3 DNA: TGTGCCAGCAGCCAGTCGAGGGTCGGCTACACCTTC.

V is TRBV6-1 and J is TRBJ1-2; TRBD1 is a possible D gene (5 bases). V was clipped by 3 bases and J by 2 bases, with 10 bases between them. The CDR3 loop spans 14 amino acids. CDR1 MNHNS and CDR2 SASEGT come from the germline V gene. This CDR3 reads CASSEARVNYGYTF. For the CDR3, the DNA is TGTGCCAGCAGTGAGGCCAGGGTGAACTATGGCTACACCTTC.

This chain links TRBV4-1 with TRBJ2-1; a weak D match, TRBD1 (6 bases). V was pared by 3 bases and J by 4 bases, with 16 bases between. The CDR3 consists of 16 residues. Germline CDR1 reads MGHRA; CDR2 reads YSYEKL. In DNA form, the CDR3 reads TGCGCCAGCAGCCACACGAACGAGGGACATTACAATGAGCAGTTCTTC. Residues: CASSHTNEGHYNEQFF.

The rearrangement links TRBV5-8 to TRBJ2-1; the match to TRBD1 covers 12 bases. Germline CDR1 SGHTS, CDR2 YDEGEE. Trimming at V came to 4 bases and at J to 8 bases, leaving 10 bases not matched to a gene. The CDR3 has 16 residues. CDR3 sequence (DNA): TGTGCCAGCAGCCCGAAGGGACAGGGGGCCCCCCATGAGCAGTTCTTC. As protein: CASSPKGQGAPHEQFF.

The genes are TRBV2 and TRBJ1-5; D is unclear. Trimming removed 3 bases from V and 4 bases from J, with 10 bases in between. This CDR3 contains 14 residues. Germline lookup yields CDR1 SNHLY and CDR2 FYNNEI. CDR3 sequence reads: CASSDYGQNQPQHF. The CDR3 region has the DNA TGTGCCAGCAGTGATTATGGGCAGAATCAGCCCCAGCATTTT.

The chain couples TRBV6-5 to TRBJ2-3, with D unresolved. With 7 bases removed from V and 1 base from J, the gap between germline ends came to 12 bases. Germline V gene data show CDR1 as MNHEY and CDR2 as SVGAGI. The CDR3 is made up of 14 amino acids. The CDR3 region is CASTELGRTDTQYF. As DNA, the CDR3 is TGTGCCAGCACCGAATTGGGCCGCACAGATACGCAGTATTTT.